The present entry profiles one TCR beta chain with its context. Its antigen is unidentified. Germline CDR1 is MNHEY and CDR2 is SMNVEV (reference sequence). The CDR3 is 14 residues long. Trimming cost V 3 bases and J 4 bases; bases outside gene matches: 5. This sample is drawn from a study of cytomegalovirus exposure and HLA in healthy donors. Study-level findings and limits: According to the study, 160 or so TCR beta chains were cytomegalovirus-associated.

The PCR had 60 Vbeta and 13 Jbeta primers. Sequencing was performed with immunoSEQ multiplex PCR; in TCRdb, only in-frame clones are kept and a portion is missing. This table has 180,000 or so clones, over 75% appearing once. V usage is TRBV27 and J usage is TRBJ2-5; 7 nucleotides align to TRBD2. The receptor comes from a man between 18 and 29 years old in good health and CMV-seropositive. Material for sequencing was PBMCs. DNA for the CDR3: TGTGCCAGCAGTTTCGCGGGGGATTCAGAGACCCAGTACTTC. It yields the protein CASSFAGDSETQYF.